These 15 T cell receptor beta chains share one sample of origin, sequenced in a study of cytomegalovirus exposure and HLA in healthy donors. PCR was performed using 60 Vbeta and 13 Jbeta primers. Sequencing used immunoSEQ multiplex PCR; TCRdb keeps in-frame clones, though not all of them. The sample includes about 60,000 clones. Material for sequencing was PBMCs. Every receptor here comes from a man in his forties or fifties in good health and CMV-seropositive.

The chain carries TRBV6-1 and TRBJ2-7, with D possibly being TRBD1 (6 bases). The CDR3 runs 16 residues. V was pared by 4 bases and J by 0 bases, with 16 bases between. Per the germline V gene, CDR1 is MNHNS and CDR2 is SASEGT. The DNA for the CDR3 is TGTGCCAGCAGTGGACCAGGGGAAAGCAACTCCTACGAGCAGTACTTC. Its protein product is CASSGPGESNSYEQYF.

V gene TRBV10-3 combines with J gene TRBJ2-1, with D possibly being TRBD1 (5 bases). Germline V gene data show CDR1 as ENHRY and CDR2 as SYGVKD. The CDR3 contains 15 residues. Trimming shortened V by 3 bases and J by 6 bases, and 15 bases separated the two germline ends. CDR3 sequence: CAISEMSRRGNEQFF. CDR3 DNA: TGTGCCATCAGTGAAATGAGTAGAAGGGGCAATGAGCAGTTCTTC.

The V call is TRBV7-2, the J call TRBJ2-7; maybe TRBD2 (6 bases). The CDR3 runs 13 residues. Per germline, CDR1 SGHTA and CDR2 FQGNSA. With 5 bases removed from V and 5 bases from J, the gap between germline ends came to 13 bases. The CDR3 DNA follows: TGTGCCAGCAGCGTTACTCCGGGGGACGAGCAGTACTTC. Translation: CASSVTPGDEQYF.

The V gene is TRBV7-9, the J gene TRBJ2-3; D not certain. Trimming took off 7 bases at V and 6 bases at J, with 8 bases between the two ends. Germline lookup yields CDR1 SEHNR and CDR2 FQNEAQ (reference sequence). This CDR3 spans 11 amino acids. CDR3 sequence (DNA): TGTGCCAGCAATCCGTCGGATACGCAGTATTTT. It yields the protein CASNPSDTQYF.

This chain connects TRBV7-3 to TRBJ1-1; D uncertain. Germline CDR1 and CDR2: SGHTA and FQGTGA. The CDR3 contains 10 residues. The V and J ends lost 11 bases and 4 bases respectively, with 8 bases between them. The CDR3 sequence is CALRSTEAFF. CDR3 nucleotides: TGTGCCCTCCGGAGCACTGAAGCTTTCTTT. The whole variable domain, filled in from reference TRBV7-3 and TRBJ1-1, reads GAGVSQTPSNKVTEKGKYVELRCDPISGHTALYWYRQSLGQGPEFLIYFQGTGAADDSGLPNDRFFAVRPEGSVSTLKIQRTERGDSAVYLCALRSTEAFFGQGTRLTVV.

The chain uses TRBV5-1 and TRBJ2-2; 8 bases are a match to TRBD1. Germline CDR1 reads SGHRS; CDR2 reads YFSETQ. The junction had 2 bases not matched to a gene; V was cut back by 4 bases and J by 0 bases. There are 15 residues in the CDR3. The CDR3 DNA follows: TGCGCCAGCAGCCCGGGACAGGCGAACACCGGGGAGCTGTTTTTT. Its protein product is CASSPGQANTGELFF.

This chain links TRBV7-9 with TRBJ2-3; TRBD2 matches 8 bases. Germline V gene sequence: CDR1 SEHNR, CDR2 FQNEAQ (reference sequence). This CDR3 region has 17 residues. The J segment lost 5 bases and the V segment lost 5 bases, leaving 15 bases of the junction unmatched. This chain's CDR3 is CASSSPAGGAMVDTQYF. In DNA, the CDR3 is TGTGCCAGCAGCAGTCCCGCCGGGGGGGCCATGGTAGATACGCAGTATTTT.

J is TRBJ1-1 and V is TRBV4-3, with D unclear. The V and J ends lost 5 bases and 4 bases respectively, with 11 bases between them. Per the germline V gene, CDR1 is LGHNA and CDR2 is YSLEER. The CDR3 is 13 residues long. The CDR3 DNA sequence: TGCGCCAGCAGCGCCCGAGGAGGCACTGAAGCTTTCTTT. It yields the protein CASSARGGTEAFF.

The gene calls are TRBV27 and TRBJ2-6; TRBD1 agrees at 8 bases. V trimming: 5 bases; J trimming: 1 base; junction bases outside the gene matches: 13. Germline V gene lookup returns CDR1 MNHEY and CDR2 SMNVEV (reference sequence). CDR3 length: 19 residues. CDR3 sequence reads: CASSPHRDRYYSGANVLTF. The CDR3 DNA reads TGTGCCAGCAGTCCACATAGGGACAGGTACTATTCTGGGGCCAACGTCCTGACTTTC.

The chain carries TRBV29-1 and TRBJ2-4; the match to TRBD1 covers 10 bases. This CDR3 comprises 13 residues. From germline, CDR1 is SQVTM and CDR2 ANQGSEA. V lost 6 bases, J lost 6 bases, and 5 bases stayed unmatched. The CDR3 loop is CSVVGQGGNIQYF. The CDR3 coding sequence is TGCAGCGTCGTCGGACAGGGGGGAAACATTCAGTACTTC.

CDR3 residues: CASSPRGGYTEAFF. The CDR3 bases are TGTGCCAGCTCACCACGGGGAGGTTACACTGAAGCTTTCTTT. The chain has TRBV18 and TRBJ1-1; D gene ambiguous. The CDR3 is made up of 14 amino acids. The V end lost 1 base, the J end lost 3 bases, and 9 bases lay between the germline ends. Per germline, CDR1 KGHSH and CDR2 LQKENI.

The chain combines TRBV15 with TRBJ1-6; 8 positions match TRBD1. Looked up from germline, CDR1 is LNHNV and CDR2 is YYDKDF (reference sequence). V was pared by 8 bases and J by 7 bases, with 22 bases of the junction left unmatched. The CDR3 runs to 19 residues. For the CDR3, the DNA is TGTGCCACCGACAGAATGATACCCTCGACAGGGGCTTGGAATTCACCCCTCCACTTT. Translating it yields CATDRMIPSTGAWNSPLHF.

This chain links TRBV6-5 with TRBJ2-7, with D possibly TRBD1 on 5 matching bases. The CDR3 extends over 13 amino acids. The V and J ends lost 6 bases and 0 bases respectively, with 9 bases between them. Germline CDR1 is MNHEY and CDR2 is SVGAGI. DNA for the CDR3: TGTGCCAGCAGAGTTGACAGCTCCTACGAGCAGTACTTC. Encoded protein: CASRVDSSYEQYF.

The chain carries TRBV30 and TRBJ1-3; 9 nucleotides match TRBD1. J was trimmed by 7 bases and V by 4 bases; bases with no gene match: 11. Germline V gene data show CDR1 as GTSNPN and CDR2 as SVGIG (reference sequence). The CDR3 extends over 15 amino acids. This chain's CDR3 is CAWKSGGQGGNTIYF. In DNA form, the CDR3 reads TGTGCCTGGAAAAGTGGGGGACAGGGTGGGAACACCATATATTTT.

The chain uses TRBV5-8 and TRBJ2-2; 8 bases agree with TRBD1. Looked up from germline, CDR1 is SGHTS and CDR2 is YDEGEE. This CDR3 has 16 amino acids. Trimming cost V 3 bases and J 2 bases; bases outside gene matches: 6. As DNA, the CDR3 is TGTGCCAGCAGCTCGCCCGGACAGGGCAACACCGGGGAGCTGTTTTTT. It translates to CASSSPGQGNTGELFF.